One sample yielded the 23 T cell receptor beta chains listed below, sequenced in a study of OX40 agonist ivuxolimab in advanced cancers. Here immunoSEQ multiplex PCR was the method, and the copy in TCRdb shows in-frame clones only, minus some. The top ten hold 0.55% to 0.7% of the sample, which has 60,000 to 95,000 clones, about 85% seen once. The sample here was CD4+ or CD8+ T cells sorted from blood, taken in a trial of the OX40 agonist ivuxolimab. The receptors derive from an adult with an advanced solid tumor such as melanoma, head and neck, liver or kidney cancer.

J is TRBJ1-2 and V is TRBV30, with D possibly being TRBD1 (6 bases). V lost 5 bases to trimming and J lost 4 bases, with 14 bases between them. The CDR3 is made up of 13 amino acids. Germline CDR1 GTSNPN, CDR2 SVGIG (reference sequence). Here the CDR3 reads CAWSLAGAYGYTF. CDR3 coding DNA: TGTGCCTGGTCCCTAGCGGGGGCCTATGGCTACACCTTC.

The V and J genes are TRBV12-5 and TRBJ2-3, with 7 bases fitting TRBD1. CDR3 length equals 16 residues. Germline V gene lookup returns CDR1 LGHNT and CDR2 FRNRAP. V lost 5 bases, J lost 4 bases, and 12 bases stayed unmatched. This CDR3 is CASGPPGRGSADTQYF. The DNA of the CDR3 is TGTGCTAGTGGTCCCCCGGGCAGGGGGTCCGCAGATACGCAGTATTTT.

The chain is built from TRBV6-1 and TRBJ1-1; D is unresolved. Germline values: CDR1 MNHNS, CDR2 SASEGT. The V and J ends lost 8 bases and 0 bases respectively, with 10 bases between them. The length of the CDR3 is 13 residues. The CDR3 region is CASRENLNTEAFF. The CDR3 coding sequence is TGTGCCAGCCGCGAGAACTTGAACACTGAAGCTTTCTTT.

The genes are TRBV18 and TRBJ2-7, with a weak D call TRBD1 (5 bases). The ends were cut back, 0 bases at V and 3 bases at J, with 9 bases in the middle. Germline CDR1 reads KGHSH; CDR2 reads LQKENI. The CDR3 is made up of 14 amino acids. The CDR3 DNA is TGTGCCAGCTCACCACCCAGACAGTACTACGAGCAGTACTTC. Translating it yields CASSPPRQYYEQYF.

This chain uses TRBV25-1 with TRBJ1-5, with a weak D call TRBD1 (6 bases). The ends were cut back, 8 bases at V and 1 base at J, with 15 bases in the middle. Germline V gene data show CDR1 as MGHDK and CDR2 as SYGVNS. This CDR3 has 15 amino acids. The CDR3 nucleotides are TGTGCCAGCGCCCGAGGGGGGGGGAGCAATCAGCCCCAGCATTTT. Translation gives CASARGGGSNQPQHF.

CDR3 in amino acids: CASSATGGPTGELFF. CDR3 nucleotides: TGTGCCAGCAGCGCGACAGGGGGGCCCACCGGGGAGCTGTTTTTT. V and J are TRBV9 and TRBJ2-2, with TRBD1 identical over 9 bases. After removal of 3 bases from V and 4 bases from J, the junction contained 4 bases not matched to a gene. CDR3 length: 15 amino acids. Looked up from germline, CDR1 is SGDLS and CDR2 is YYNGEE.

The V gene is TRBV19, the J gene TRBJ2-7, with D perhaps TRBD1 (5 bases). V gave up 5 bases and J gave up 0 bases, with 17 bases separating them. The CDR3 is 16 residues long. CDR1 LNHDA and CDR2 SQIVND come from the germline V gene (reference sequence). CDR3 in amino acids: CASSPRSGGHSYEQYF. CDR3 DNA: TGTGCCAGTAGTCCCCGCTCGGGCGGACACTCCTACGAGCAGTACTTC.

This clone was counted a few times. The rearrangement links TRBV2 to TRBJ2-3; D might be TRBD2 (5 bases). V shed 6 bases and J shed 1 base, with 11 bases lying between them. The V gene's germline CDR1 is SNHLY and CDR2 FYNNEI. The CDR3 totals 14 residues. The CDR3 is CASSKDGGTDTQYF. DNA for the CDR3: TGTGCCAGCAGCAAGGACGGGGGCACAGATACGCAGTATTTT.

J is TRBJ1-1 and V is TRBV4-1; D is unresolved. Germline lookup yields CDR1 MGHRA and CDR2 YSYEKL. V dropped 2 bases and J dropped 5 bases, with 15 bases sitting between them. CDR3 length equals 15 residues. CDR3 loop: CASSQHQPRRTEAFF. CDR3 coding DNA: TGCGCCAGCAGCCAACACCAGCCTCGACGGACTGAAGCTTTCTTT.

This chain links TRBV18 with TRBJ1-1; TRBD1 might be the D (5 bases). The ends were cut back, 6 bases at V and 1 base at J, with 15 bases in the middle. This CDR3 region has 15 residues. The germline V gene has CDR1 KGHSH and CDR2 LQKENI. Written as DNA, the CDR3 is TGTGCCAGCTCTCAAATGCAGGGAACGAACACTGAAGCTTTCTTT. It codes for CASSQMQGTNTEAFF. The whole variable domain, remainder taken from reference TRBV18 and TRBJ1-1, is NAGVMQNPRHLVRRRGQEARLRCSPMKGHSHVYWYRQLPEEGLKFMVYLQKENIIDESGMPKERFSAEFPKEGPSILRIQQVVRGDSAAYFCASSQMQGTNTEAFFGQGTRLTVV.

The sample holds many counts of this clone. The chain recombines TRBV5-4 with TRBJ2-7; D may be TRBD1 (6 bases). This CDR3 has 12 residues. Trimming shortened V by 5 bases and J by 9 bases, and 15 bases separated the two germline ends. Germline V gives CDR1 SGHNT, CDR2 YYREEE (reference sequence). The CDR3 loop is CASSYQTGGQYF. The DNA of the CDR3 is TGTGCCAGCAGTTATCAGACAGGCGGGCAGTACTTC.

The chain carries TRBV10-2 and TRBJ2-7; 10 bases are a match to TRBD2. The germline CDR1 and CDR2 sequences are WSHSY and SAAADI. Trimming took 7 bases from V and 6 from J; bases not matched to a gene: 9. The CDR3 is made up of 14 amino acids. The CDR3 DNA reads as TGCGCCAGCATTGGGGTAGCGGGGGGAAGCGAGCAGTACTTC. Translated: CASIGVAGGSEQYF.

The chain recombines TRBV29-1 with TRBJ2-5; 8 bases match TRBD2. Germline CDR1 reads SQVTM; CDR2 reads ANQGSEA. This CDR3 is built from 12 residues. The CDR3 loop reads CSSGGPRETQYF. Here the CDR3 DNA reads TGCAGTTCGGGGGGGCCGCGGGAGACCCAGTACTTC.

The genes are TRBV30 and TRBJ1-2; no definite D call. V shed 0 bases and J shed 4 bases, with 12 bases lying between them. CDR1 is GTSNPN, CDR2 SVGIG, per germline (reference sequence). CDR3 length: 14 amino acids. The CDR3 bases are TGTGCCTGGAGTGTAAAGCCAGGCATCTATGGCTACACCTTC. It codes for CAWSVKPGIYGYTF.

This rearrangement joins TRBV7-3 to TRBJ1-4; 7 bases agree with TRBD1. The length of the CDR3 is 16 residues. In germline, CDR1 is SGHTA, CDR2 FQGTGA. J lost 8 bases, V lost 0 bases, and 9 bases had no gene match. The CDR3 nucleotides are TGTGCCAGCAGCTTAACACAGGGGCCCCATTTCGAAAAACTGTTTTTT. This sequence encodes CASSLTQGPHFEKLFF.

The chain employs TRBV4-1 and TRBJ2-7, with D tentatively TRBD2 (5 bases). Trimming cost V 0 bases and J 0 bases, with 9 bases left between them. There are 15 residues in the CDR3. Germline loops: CDR1 MGHRA, CDR2 YSYEKL. The CDR3 DNA follows: TGCGCCAGCAGCCAAGAGGGCGGACTCTCCTACGAGCAGTACTTC. Its protein is CASSQEGGLSYEQYF.

This chain joins TRBV29-1 and TRBJ2-7; D uncertain. This CDR3 contains 13 residues. The ends were cut back, 7 bases at V and 6 bases at J, with 19 bases in the middle. Per the germline V gene, CDR1 is SQVTM and CDR2 is ANQGSEA. The DNA of the CDR3 is TGCAGCGCCTTGCCACCCGGTTTTGGCGAGCAGTACTTC. Amino acids: CSALPPGFGEQYF.

This sequence joins TRBV5-1 and TRBJ2-7, with D possibly called TRBD1 or TRBD2 (5 bases each). This CDR3 comprises 14 residues. Germline V CDR1 and CDR2: SGHRS, YFSETQ. V was pared by 0 bases and J by 6 bases, with 13 bases between. This CDR3 reads CASSLVRGVAEQYF. The CDR3, as DNA: TGCGCCAGCAGCTTGGTTAGAGGGGTGGCCGAGCAGTACTTC.

Here the CDR3 reads CASSSPPGRVAFF. The CDR3 region has the DNA TGTGCCAGCAGTTCCCCACCCGGGAGGGTGGCTTTCTTT. The J gene is TRBJ1-1, the V gene TRBV6-6; D is undetermined. V was cut by 4 bases and J by 11 bases, with 17 bases left in between. The length of the CDR3 is 13 residues. Germline lookup yields CDR1 MNHNY and CDR2 SVGAGI (reference sequence).

The chain couples TRBV14 to TRBJ2-3; TRBD2 matches at 10 bases. With 0 bases clipped from V and 0 bases from J, the junction kept 6 bases outside the gene matches. Germline values: CDR1 SGHDN, CDR2 FVKESK. The CDR3 extends over 18 amino acids. Here the CDR3 DNA reads TGTGCCAGCAGCCAAGACTGGACTAGCGGAACTAGCACAGATACGCAGTATTTT. Encoded protein: CASSQDWTSGTSTDTQYF.

The rearrangement joins TRBV5-8 to TRBJ1-4; TRBD1 might be the D (5 bases). Germline values: CDR1 SGHTS, CDR2 YDEGEE. The V gene lost 1 base and the J gene lost 7 bases, with 5 bases spanning the gap. There are 12 residues in the CDR3. CDR3 loop: CASSLTGEKLFF. The CDR3 nucleotides are TGTGCCAGCAGCTTGACAGGTGAAAAACTGTTTTTT.

The genes are TRBV7-6 and TRBJ2-3; 8 nucleotides match TRBD1. The CDR3 contains 15 residues. V shed 0 bases, J shed 4 bases, and the junction held 3 bases outside the gene matches. Germline V gene sequence: CDR1 SGHVS, CDR2 FNYEAQ. The CDR3 loop is CASSLADRASDTQYF. The CDR3 DNA is TGTGCCAGCAGCTTAGCGGACAGGGCCTCAGATACGCAGTATTTT.

V and J are TRBV11-2 and TRBJ1-6, with 7 nucleotides matching TRBD1. Trimming took 4 bases from V and 5 from J; bases not matched to a gene: 2. Germline V gives CDR1 SGHAT, CDR2 FQNNGV. This CDR3 is built from 14 residues. Here the CDR3 reads CASSSQGDNSPLHF. For the CDR3, the DNA is TGTGCCAGCAGCTCGCAGGGGGATAATTCACCCCTCCACTTT.